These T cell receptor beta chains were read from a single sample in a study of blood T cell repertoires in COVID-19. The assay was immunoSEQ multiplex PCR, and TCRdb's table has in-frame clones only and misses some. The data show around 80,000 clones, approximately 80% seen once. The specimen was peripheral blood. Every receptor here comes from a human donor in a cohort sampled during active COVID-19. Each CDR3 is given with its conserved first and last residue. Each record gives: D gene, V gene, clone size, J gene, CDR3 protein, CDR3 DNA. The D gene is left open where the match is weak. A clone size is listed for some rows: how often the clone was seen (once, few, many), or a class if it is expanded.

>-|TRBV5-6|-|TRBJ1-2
CASSLRQAYTF
TGTGCCAGCAGCTTGCGGCAGGCCTACACCTTC
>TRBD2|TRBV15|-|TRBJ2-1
CATSRAQLGGAGEQFF
TGTGCCACCAGCAGAGCCCAACTCGGGGGGGCGGGTGAGCAGTTCTTC
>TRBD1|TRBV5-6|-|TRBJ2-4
CASSWNQGALNIQYF
TGTGCCAGCAGCTGGAACCAGGGGGCTTTGAACATTCAGTACTTC
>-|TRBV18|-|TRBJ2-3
CASSNLDSTDTQYF
TGTGCCAGCTCAAACCTAGACAGCACAGATACGCAGTATTTT
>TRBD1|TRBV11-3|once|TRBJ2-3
CASSLDRWGQGRTDTQYF
TGTGCCAGCAGCTTAGATAGGTGGGGACAGGGAAGGACAGATACGCAGTATTTT
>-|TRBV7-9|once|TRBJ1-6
CASSTGQISAPLHF
TGTGCCAGCAGCACCGGACAGATCTCGGCACCCCTCCACTTT
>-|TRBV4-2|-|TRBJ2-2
CASSPEVRGARTGELFF
TGTGCCAGCAGCCCAGAGGTCCGGGGGGCGAGGACCGGGGAGCTGTTTTTT
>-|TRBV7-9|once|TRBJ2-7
CASSLVSIAGEQYF
TGTGCCAGCAGCTTAGTTAGTATAGCTGGGGAGCAGTACTTC
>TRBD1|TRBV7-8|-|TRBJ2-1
CASSLGQGRSYNEQFF
TGTGCCAGCAGCCTAGGACAGGGGCGCTCCTACAATGAGCAGTTCTTC
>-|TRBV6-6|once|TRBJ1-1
CASSYTVTGNTEAFF
TGTGCCAGCAGTTACACCGTTACAGGGAACACTGAAGCTTTCTTT
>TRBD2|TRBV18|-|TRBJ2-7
CASSEGTSGGSYEQYF
TGTGCCAGCTCAGAGGGGACTAGCGGGGGATCCTACGAGCAGTACTTC
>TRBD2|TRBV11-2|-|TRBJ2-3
CASSSSGADTQYF
TGTGCCAGCAGCTCGAGCGGGGCAGATACGCAGTATTTT
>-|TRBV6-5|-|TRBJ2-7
CASRSTGDYEQYF
TGTGCCAGCAGGTCGACAGGAGACTACGAGCAGTACTTC
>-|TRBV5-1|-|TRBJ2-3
CASKVGRDRSTDTQYF
TGCGCCAGCAAGGTTGGGCGGGACCGCAGCACAGATACGCAGTATTTT
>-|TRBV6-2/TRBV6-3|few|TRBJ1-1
CASSYLARGYLNTEAFF
TGTGCCAGCAGTTACCTCGCGCGGGGATATTTGAACACTGAAGCTTTCTTT
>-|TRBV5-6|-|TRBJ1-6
CASSLGGSGDGSPLHF
TGTGCCAGCAGCTTGGGCGGGTCAGGTGACGGGTCACCCCTCCACTTT
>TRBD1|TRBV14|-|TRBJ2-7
CASSLYRGKIYEQYF
TGTGCCAGCAGCCTATACAGGGGGAAGATTTACGAGCAGTACTTC
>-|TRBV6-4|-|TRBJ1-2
CASSEVANLGGYTF
TGTGCCAGCAGTGAAGTCGCCAATCTCGGGGGCTACACCTTC
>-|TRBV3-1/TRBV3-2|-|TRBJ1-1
CASRSHSGDTEAFF
TGTGCCAGCAGATCGCATTCGGGGGACACTGAAGCTTTCTTT
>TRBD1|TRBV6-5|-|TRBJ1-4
CATKTGQGTGEKLFF
TGTGCCACCAAGACGGGACAGGGAACCGGTGAAAAACTGTTTTTT
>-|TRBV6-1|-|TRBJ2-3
CASSEFGGAPFTDTQYF
TGTGCCAGCAGTGAATTTGGGGGGGCCCCCTTCACAGATACGCAGTATTTT
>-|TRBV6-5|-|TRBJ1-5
CAGRTLGNQPQHF
TGTGCCGGGAGGACCCTGGGCAATCAGCCCCAGCATTTT
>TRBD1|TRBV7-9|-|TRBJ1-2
CASSETGGYGYTF
TGTGCCAGCAGCGAAACAGGGGGCTATGGCTACACCTTC
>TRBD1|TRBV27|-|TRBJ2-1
CASSQPGQVNNEQFF
TGTGCCAGCAGCCAACCGGGACAGGTTAACAATGAGCAGTTCTTC
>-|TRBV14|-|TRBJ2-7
CASSLDPPPTKDGLYEQYF
TGTGCCAGCAGCCTCGATCCCCCCCCGACAAAGGACGGACTCTACGAGCAGTACTTC
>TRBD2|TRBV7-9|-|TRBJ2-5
CASSPGQRGGRETQYF
TGTGCCAGCAGCCCCGGCCAGCGGGGGGGCCGAGAGACCCAGTACTTC
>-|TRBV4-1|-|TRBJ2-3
CASSQGRLGPGWSTDTQYF
TGCGCCAGCAGCCAAGGTCGGCTGGGGCCTGGGTGGAGCACAGATACGCAGTATTTT
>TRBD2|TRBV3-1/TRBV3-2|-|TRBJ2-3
CASSQEGTSAYTQYF
TGTGCCAGCAGCCAAGAAGGGACTAGCGCATATACGCAGTATTTT
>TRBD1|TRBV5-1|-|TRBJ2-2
CASSLGQGTFGELFF
TGCGCCAGCAGCTTAGGACAGGGGACCTTCGGGGAGCTGTTTTTT
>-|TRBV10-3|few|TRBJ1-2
CAISERGALTNYGYTF
TGTGCCATCAGTGAGCGGGGGGCGCTGACTAACTATGGCTACACCTTC
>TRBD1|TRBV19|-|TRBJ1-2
CASNQGGTRYTF
TGTGCCAGTAATCAAGGGGGCACTAGGTACACCTTC
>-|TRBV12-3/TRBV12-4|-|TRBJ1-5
CASSLLPGQPQHF
TGTGCCAGCAGCCTCCTCCCCGGGCAGCCCCAGCATTTT
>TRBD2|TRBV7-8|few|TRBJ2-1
CASSDRGLAGPLSYNEQFF
TGTGCCAGCTCCGACCGGGGACTAGCGGGGCCACTCTCCTACAATGAGCAGTTCTTC
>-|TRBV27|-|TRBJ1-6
CASSLYGFSPLHF
TGTGCCAGCAGTTTATACGGGTTTTCACCCCTCCACTTT
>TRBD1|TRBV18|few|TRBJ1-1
CASSQYYSGGNTEAFF
TGTGCCAGCTCGCAATATTACTCAGGGGGGAACACTGAAGCTTTCTTT
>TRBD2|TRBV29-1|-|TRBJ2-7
CSVRTSGEYEQYF
TGCAGCGTTCGGACTAGCGGGGAATACGAGCAGTACTTC
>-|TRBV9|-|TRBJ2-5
CASSVAGHRQETQYF
TGTGCCAGCAGCGTAGCTGGTCACAGGCAAGAGACCCAGTACTTC
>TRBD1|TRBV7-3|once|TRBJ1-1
CASSPTGQGEAFF
TGTGCCAGCAGCCCAACTGGACAGGGTGAAGCTTTCTTT
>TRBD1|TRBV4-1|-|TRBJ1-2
CASSQLGQGAVYTF
TGCGCCAGCAGCCAACTTGGACAGGGGGCTGTCTACACCTTC
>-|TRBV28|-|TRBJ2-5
CASTKQGAGTRGQYF
TGTGCCAGCACTAAACAGGGGGCGGGGACTAGAGGCCAGTACTTC
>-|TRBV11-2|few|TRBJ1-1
CASSWGGRGGGTEAFF
TGTGCCAGCAGCTGGGGGGGCAGGGGAGGCGGCACTGAAGCTTTCTTT
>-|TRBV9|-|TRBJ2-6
CASSVGEGSGANVLTF
TGTGCCAGCAGCGTAGGAGAGGGTTCGGGGGCCAACGTCCTGACTTTC
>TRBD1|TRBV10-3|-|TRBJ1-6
CAISPQGAQNNSPLHF
TGTGCCATCAGCCCACAGGGGGCGCAGAATAATTCACCCCTCCACTTT
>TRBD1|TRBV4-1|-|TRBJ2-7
CASSPDRGYEQYF
TGCGCCAGCAGCCCGGACAGGGGCTACGAGCAGTACTTC
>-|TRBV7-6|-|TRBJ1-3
CASSLVGSDSGNTIYF
TGTGCCAGCAGCTTAGTTGGCTCCGACTCTGGAAACACCATATATTTT
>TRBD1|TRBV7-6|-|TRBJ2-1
CASSFRAGQGFDEQFF
TGTGCCAGCAGCTTTAGGGCGGGACAGGGTTTCGATGAGCAGTTCTTC
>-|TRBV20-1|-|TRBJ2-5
CSASLETQYF
TGCAGTGCTAGTCTGGAGACCCAGTACTTC
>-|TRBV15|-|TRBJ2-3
CATSRGGEQYF
TGTGCCACCAGCAGAGGGGGGGAGCAGTATTTT
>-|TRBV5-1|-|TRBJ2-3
CASSLDGRGGTDTQYF
TGCGCCAGCAGCTTGGATGGGCGGGGAGGCACAGATACGCAGTATTTT
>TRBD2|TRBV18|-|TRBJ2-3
CASTLAGAGDTQYF
TGTGCCAGCACCTTAGCGGGGGCAGGGGATACGCAGTATTTT
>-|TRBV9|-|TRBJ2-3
CASSTKGASTDTQYF
TGTGCCAGCAGCACAAAAGGGGCCAGCACAGATACGCAGTATTTT
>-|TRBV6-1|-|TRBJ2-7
CASSERGSPPACEQYF
TGTGCCAGCAGTGAACGGGGATCCCCCCCTGCCTGCGAGCAGTACTTC
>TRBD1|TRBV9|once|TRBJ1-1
CASSPRQGLNTEAFF
TGTGCCAGCAGCCCGAGACAGGGCCTCAACACTGAAGCTTTCTTT
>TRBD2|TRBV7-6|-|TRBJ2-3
CASSPMTSGGADTQYF
TGTGCCAGCAGCCCGATGACTAGCGGGGGGGCCGATACGCAGTATTTT
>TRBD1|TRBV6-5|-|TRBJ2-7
CASNEINRGHYEQYF
TGTGCCAGCAACGAGATAAACAGGGGGCACTACGAGCAGTACTTC
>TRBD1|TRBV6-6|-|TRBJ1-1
CASSLGQGGRTEAFF
TGTGCCAGCAGTCTTGGACAGGGGGGAAGAACTGAAGCTTTCTTT
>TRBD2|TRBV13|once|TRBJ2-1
CASRSRTSGSKNEQFF
TGTGCCAGCAGATCAAGGACTAGCGGATCCAAGAATGAGCAGTTCTTC